Below, one T cell receptor beta chain is given with its context. Its antigen is not known. There were healthy Caucasian individuals from Russia, aged roughly 6 to 100, serving as donors. Isolation of PBMCs gave at least 6 million cells per sample. This record belongs to a study of blood T cells in healthy people across ages. Study conclusions and caveats: Significant beta diversity loss was already apparent by age approximately 40, declining roughly linearly.

A second PCR, run for about 7 to 11 cycles, used a sample-barcoded 5' primer plus a J-beta primer mix. TCRdb itself ran the 5' RACE reads through MiXCR, one entry per CDR3 protein. This sample has roughly 1,500,000 distinct CDR3 sequences, with approximately 32% found just once. CDR3 length: 12 amino acids. V lost 7 bases and J lost 3, with 12 bases in between. In germline, CDR1 is DFQATT, CDR2 SNEGSKA (reference sequence). The sample consisted of blood. The chain carries TRBV20-1 and TRBJ2-5, with a possible D match to TRBD1 (5 bases). The TCR originated in a woman aged 25-40 years in good health. In nucleotides, the CDR3 is TGCAGTGAATCAGGGCAAGAAGAGACCCAGTACTTC. Its protein product is CSESGQEETQYF.